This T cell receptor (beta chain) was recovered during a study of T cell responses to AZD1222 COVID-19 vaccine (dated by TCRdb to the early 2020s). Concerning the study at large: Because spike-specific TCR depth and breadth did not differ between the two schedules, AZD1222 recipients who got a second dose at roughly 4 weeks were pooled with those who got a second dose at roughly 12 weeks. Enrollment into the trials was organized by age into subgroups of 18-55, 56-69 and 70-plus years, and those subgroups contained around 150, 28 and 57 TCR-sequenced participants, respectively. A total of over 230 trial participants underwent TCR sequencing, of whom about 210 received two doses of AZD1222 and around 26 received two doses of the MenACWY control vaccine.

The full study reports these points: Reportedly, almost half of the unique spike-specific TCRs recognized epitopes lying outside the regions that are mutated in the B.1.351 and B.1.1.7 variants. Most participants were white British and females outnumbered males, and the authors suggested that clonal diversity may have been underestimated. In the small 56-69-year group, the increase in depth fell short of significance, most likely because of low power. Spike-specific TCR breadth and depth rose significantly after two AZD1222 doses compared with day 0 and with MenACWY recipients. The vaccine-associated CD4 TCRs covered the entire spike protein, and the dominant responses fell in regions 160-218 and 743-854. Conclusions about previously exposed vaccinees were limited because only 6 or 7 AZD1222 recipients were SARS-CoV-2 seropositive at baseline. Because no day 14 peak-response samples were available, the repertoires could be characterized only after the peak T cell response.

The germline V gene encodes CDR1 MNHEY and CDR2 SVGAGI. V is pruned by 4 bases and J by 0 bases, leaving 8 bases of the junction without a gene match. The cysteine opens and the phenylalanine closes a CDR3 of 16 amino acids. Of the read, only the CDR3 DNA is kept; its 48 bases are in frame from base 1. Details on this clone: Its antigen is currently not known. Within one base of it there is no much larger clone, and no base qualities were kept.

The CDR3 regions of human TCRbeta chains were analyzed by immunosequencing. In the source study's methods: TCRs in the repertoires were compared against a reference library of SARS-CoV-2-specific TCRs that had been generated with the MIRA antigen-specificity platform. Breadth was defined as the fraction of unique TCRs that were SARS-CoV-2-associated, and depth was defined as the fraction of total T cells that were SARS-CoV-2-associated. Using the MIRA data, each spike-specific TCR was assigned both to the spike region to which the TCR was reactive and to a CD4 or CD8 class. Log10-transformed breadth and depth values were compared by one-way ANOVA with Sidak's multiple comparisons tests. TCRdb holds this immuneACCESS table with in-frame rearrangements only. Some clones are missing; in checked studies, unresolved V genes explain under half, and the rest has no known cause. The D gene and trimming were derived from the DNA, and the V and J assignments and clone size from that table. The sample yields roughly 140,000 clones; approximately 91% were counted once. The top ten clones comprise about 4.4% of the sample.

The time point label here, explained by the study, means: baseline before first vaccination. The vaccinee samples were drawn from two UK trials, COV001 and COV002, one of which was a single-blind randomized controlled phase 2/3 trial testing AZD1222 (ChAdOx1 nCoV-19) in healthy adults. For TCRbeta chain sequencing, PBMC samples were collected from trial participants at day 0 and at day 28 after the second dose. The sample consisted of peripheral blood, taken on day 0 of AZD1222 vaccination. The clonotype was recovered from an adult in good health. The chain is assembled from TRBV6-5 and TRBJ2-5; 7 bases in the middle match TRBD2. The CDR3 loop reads CASSSGGSGYQETQYF. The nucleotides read TGTGCCAGCAGTTCCGGGGGGAGCGGGTACCAAGAGACCCAGTACTTC.